The sequence of this T cell receptor beta chain was determined in a study of response to subunit inactivated influenza vaccine. From the RT-PCR reads, TCRdb called clonotypes with MiXCR, one entry per CDR3 protein. Among roughly 670,000 distinct CDR3 sequences listed, 14% were seen once. This receptor was obtained from a man aged 50-59 years who received an inactivated influenza vaccine. Sequenced here: PBMCs from blood, sampled about 14 days before vaccination.

The CDR3 reads CASSKLAGGGYNEQFF. CDR3 coding DNA: TGTGCCAGCAGCAAGCTAGCGGGGGGCGGTTACAATGAGCAGTTCTTC. The chain joins TRBV7-9 to TRBJ2-1; 11 positions agree with TRBD2. This CDR3 comprises 16 residues. V trimming: 5 bases; J trimming: 4 bases; junction bases outside the gene matches: 7. Germline CDR1 is SEHNR and CDR2 is FQNEAQ (reference sequence).